The 4 T cell receptor beta chains listed next were all sequenced from one sample in a study of blood T cell repertoires in COVID-19. TCRdb keeps only in-frame clones here, not all; method: immunoSEQ multiplex PCR. The top ten hold about two fifths of the sample, which has more than 90,000 clones, 85% seen once. Sequenced input: peripheral blood. All receptors come from a man older than 75 with acute or convalescent COVID-19.

The chain couples TRBV18 to TRBJ1-4; D is undetermined. The CDR3 totals 17 residues. Between the trimmed V and J ends, which lost 2 bases and 0 bases, there was a span of 13 bases. From germline, CDR1 is KGHSH and CDR2 LQKENI. CDR3 in DNA: TGTGCCAGCTCACCAACGAGTAGATCGGCAACTAATGAAAAACTGTTTTTT. Residues: CASSPTSRSATNEKLFF.

A remark on this clone: This sample also contains other DNA sequences that code for the same CDR3. The chain carries TRBV6-5 and TRBJ2-2; 7 positions agree with TRBD1. Germline V CDR1 and CDR2: MNHEY, SVGAGI. V shed 0 bases, J shed 6 bases, and the junction held 4 bases outside the gene matches. This CDR3 comprises 15 residues. CDR3: CASSYSNRGAGELFF. As DNA, the CDR3 is TGTGCCAGCAGTTACTCGAACAGGGGAGCCGGGGAGCTGTTTTTT.

V and J are TRBV5-1 and TRBJ1-4; 10 bases are shared with TRBD1. Germline V lookup: CDR1 SGHRS, CDR2 YFSETQ. The V and J ends lost 4 bases and 3 bases, in that order; junction bases with no gene match: 9. The CDR3 length is 17 residues. The CDR3 DNA reads as TGCGCCAGCAGCAGCGCCGGGACAGGGGTCGCTAATGAAAAACTGTTTTTT. Its protein product is CASSSAGTGVANEKLFF.

The CDR3 spells CARLAGGPYEQYF. Written as DNA, the CDR3 is TGTGCCAGGCTAGCGGGAGGGCCCTACGAGCAGTACTTC. The chain combines TRBV9 with TRBJ2-7; TRBD2 matches at 12 bases. CDR1 is SGDLS and CDR2 is YYNGEE in the germline V gene. The V gene end was trimmed by 8 bases and the J gene end by 2 bases; junction bases not matched to a gene: 2. The CDR3 length is 13 residues.